These T cell receptor beta chains were read from a single sample in a study of regulatory T cells in long-lasting Graves disease. TCRdb recomputed calls from the multiplex PCR reads with MiXCR, one row per CDR3 protein. The table has 550,000 to 700,000 distinct CDR3 sequences, about 16% seen once. The same specimen was also included in a second study, on T cells in Graves' hyperthyroidism and ophthalmopathy.

This sample comprised peripheral blood mononuclear cells (PBMCs), obtained at new diagnosis, from a patient treated with antithyroid drugs. Receptors were obtained from a man aged 18-30 years with Graves disease. The conserved cysteine and the conserved F or W are not part of the CDR3 here.

j_call: TRBJ2-7; v_call: TRBV27; cdr3_aa: ASWRVPDEQY
j_call: TRBJ2-1; v_call: TRBV12-3/TRBV12-4; cdr3_aa: ASSRSGTSWNEQF
j_call: TRBJ1-4; v_call: TRBV20-1; cdr3_aa: SARDGGEKLF
j_call: TRBJ2-3; v_call: TRBV30; cdr3_aa: AWSKGASTDTQY
j_call: TRBJ1-2; v_call: TRBV4-1; cdr3_aa: ASSPPALRGYT
j_call: TRBJ1-3; v_call: TRBV2; cdr3_aa: ASSAGPTSGNTIY
j_call: TRBJ1-4; v_call: TRBV5-1; cdr3_aa: ASSPGRGTNEKLF
j_call: TRBJ2-7; v_call: TRBV30; cdr3_aa: AWSLSGRDYEQY
j_call: TRBJ2-2; v_call: TRBV12-3/TRBV12-4; cdr3_aa: ASSLFGTGGRGRRNTGELV
j_call: TRBJ2-2; v_call: TRBV30; cdr3_aa: AWSQDGRELF
j_call: TRBJ1-4; v_call: TRBV11-2; cdr3_aa: ASSLTPSTEEKLF
j_call: TRBJ2-2; v_call: TRBV7-3; cdr3_aa: ASRPTGLPGELF
j_call: TRBJ2-1; v_call: TRBV14; cdr3_aa: ASSQDAESEQF
j_call: TRBJ1-1; v_call: TRBV4-1; cdr3_aa: ASSHPARNTEAF
j_call: TRBJ2-2; v_call: TRBV2; cdr3_aa: ASSGGSGVNTGELF
j_call: TRBJ1-5; v_call: TRBV2; cdr3_aa: ASQRGLLLSNQPQH
j_call: TRBJ1-1; v_call: TRBV12-5; cdr3_aa: ASGLFRRIRNTEAF
j_call: TRBJ1-1; v_call: TRBV30; cdr3_aa: AWSVGQGNTEAF
j_call: TRBJ2-5; v_call: TRBV20-1; cdr3_aa: SARGQGGSKTQY
j_call: TRBJ2-3; v_call: TRBV11-3; cdr3_aa: ASSLLTSGSVTDTQY
j_call: TRBJ1-5; v_call: TRBV20-1; cdr3_aa: SARAGTNQPQH
j_call: TRBJ2-1; v_call: TRBV10-3; cdr3_aa: ANSPEVTTVNNEQF
j_call: TRBJ2-3; v_call: TRBV28; cdr3_aa: ASGEGAGVADTQY
j_call: TRBJ2-7; v_call: TRBV7-2; cdr3_aa: ASSPGRKQY
j_call: TRBJ2-7; v_call: TRBV5-1; cdr3_aa: ASSPPARNEQY
j_call: TRBJ2-1; v_call: TRBV28; cdr3_aa: ASLRLAGGNEQF
j_call: TRBJ2-1; v_call: TRBV18; cdr3_aa: ASSPATGSNEQF